This T cell receptor (beta chain) was retrieved from a study of shared clonotypes between healthy human individuals. Measured with immunoSEQ multiplex PCR; TCRdb has only the in-frame clones, and not every one. Here the sample spans some 480,000 clones, roughly 85% being singletons. Those who donated were healthy HIV-negative adults, with no recent acute infections or vaccinations reported. The unsorted samples had approximately 90 million PBMCs used for genomic DNA. The length of the CDR3 is 15 residues. The germline V gene has CDR1 GTSNPN and CDR2 SVGIG (reference sequence). V was trimmed by 1 base and J by 7 bases, leaving 16 bases between them.

The receptor's source is a woman between 35 and 50 years old in good health. Some clones in this sample may be carry-over from other donors' samples. The sample was PBMCs. This rearrangement joins TRBV30 to TRBJ1-4, with D possibly matching TRBD1 (5 bases). CDR3 nucleotides: TGTGCCTGGAGTGACCGGAGGGGACGAGGTGAAAAACTGTTTTTT. Protein sequence: CAWSDRRGRGEKLFF. Complete variable domain (other parts from reference TRBV30 and TRBJ1-4): SQTIHQWPATLVQPVGSPLSLECTVEGTSNPNLYWYRQAAGRGLQLLFYSVGIGQISSEVPQNLSASRPQDRQFILSSKKLLLSDSGFYLCAWSDRRGRGEKLFFGSGTQLSVL.